This T cell receptor beta chain was documented in a study of T cell repertoires in cytomegalovirus infection. Whole-study context: An indication of both CMV infection and matching HLA type came from public TCR beta signatures.

The germline V gene has CDR1 SEHNR and CDR2 FQNEAQ (reference sequence). V gave up 3 bases and J gave up 5 bases, with 14 bases separating them. The CDR3 contains 15 residues. TCRdb recomputed calls from the reads with MiXCR, one row per CDR3 protein. The top ten clones hold over 40% of a sample with a few hundred thousand distinct CDR3 sequences, 15% to 20% of them seen once. General observations from the study: Within the response measured ex vivo, HLA-C-restricted CMV-specific TCR beta clonotypes were dominant. Carriers of CMV plus the relevant HLA were identified by cumulative public TCR beta family frequency.

This clonotype showed up many times. Its antigen is undetermined. This clonotype originated in a human donor in good health (CMV status not recorded). Some clones in this sample may be carry-over from other donors' samples. This chain uses TRBV7-9 with TRBJ2-1, with D perhaps matching TRBD1 or TRBD2 (6 bases each). The sample was CD8+ T cells from PBMCs. The CDR3 is CASSFTGALDNEQFF. CDR3 coding DNA: TGTGCCAGCAGCTTTACGGGGGCTCTGGACAATGAGCAGTTCTTC. Variable domain in full (rest from reference TRBV7-9 and TRBJ2-1): DTGVSQNPRHKITKRGQNVTFRCDPISEHNRLYWYRQTLGQGPEFLTYFQNEAQLEKSRLLSDRFSAERPKGSFSTLEIQRTEQGDSAMYLCASSFTGALDNEQFFGPGTRLTVL.